Shown below are 26 T cell receptor beta chains from a single sample sequenced in a study of shared clonotypes between healthy human individuals. Sequencing was performed with immunoSEQ multiplex PCR; in TCRdb, only in-frame clones are kept and a portion is missing. This repertoire shows fewer than 2.5 million clones, 80% to 95% found once; its top ten account for roughly 0.39%. Sequenced input: naive CD4+ T cells from PBMCs. Indicated subset: CD45RA+ positively selected. The receptors here all came from a man between 18 and 29 years old in good health. Some clones in this sample may be carry-over from other donors' samples.

This clone showed up just once. This chain joins TRBV6-5 and TRBJ1-1; 11 nucleotides agree with TRBD1. The CDR3 length is 15 residues. V lost 7 bases, J lost 5 bases, and 9 bases stayed unmatched. Germline CDR1 reads MNHEY; CDR2 reads SVGAGI. The CDR3 DNA reads TGTGCCAGCACTATGGACAGGGGGCCAATGACTGAAGCTTTCTTT. Amino acid sequence: CASTMDRGPMTEAFF.

This rearrangement joins TRBV2 to TRBJ2-7, with D possibly matching TRBD2 (6 bases). The V end lost 4 bases, the J end lost 0 bases, and 13 bases lay between the germline ends. The CDR3 totals 15 residues. Germline CDR1 and CDR2: SNHLY and FYNNEI. The CDR3 sequence is CASSGGDGPSYEQYF. The CDR3 DNA reads as TGTGCCAGCAGTGGGGGGGACGGTCCCTCCTACGAGCAGTACTTC.

The chain recombines TRBV9 with TRBJ2-7; 10 bases are a match to TRBD1. The V and J ends lost 4 bases and 0 bases, in that order; junction bases with no gene match: 7. The CDR3 is 16 residues long. Germline V gene sequence: CDR1 SGDLS, CDR2 YYNGEE. The CDR3 loop is CASSPRQGATSYEQYF. In DNA, the CDR3 is TGTGCCAGCAGCCCCAGACAGGGGGCTACCTCCTACGAGCAGTACTTC.

The chain is built from TRBV10-3 and TRBJ2-7; tentative D call: TRBD2 (6 bases). V was clipped by 5 bases and J by 0 bases, with 11 bases between them. CDR1 and CDR2 from the germline V gene are ENHRY and SYGVKD. This CDR3 has 14 residues. CDR3 in DNA: TGTGCCATCAGTTATAGCGGTAGCTCCTACGAGCAGTACTTC. Translated, it gives CAISYSGSSYEQYF.

This chain links TRBV7-9 with TRBJ2-1, with TRBD2 identical over 7 bases. Germline lookup yields CDR1 SEHNR and CDR2 FQNEAQ (reference sequence). CDR3 length: 14 amino acids. V lost 3 bases to trimming and J lost 8 bases; unmatched junction nucleotides: 7. In DNA, the CDR3 is TGTGCCAGCAGCTTTTCTCCAAGCGGGGATGAGCAGTTCTTC. It codes for CASSFSPSGDEQFF.

This clone was counted a single time. J is TRBJ1-3 and V is TRBV18; perhaps TRBD1 as D (5 bases). Germline CDR1 KGHSH, CDR2 LQKENI. The V gene lost 0 bases and the J gene lost 2 bases, with 14 bases spanning the gap. The CDR3 is 17 residues long. This CDR3 is CASSPPFEGPAGNTIYF. For the CDR3, the DNA is TGTGCCAGCTCACCACCGTTCGAGGGGCCGGCTGGAAACACCATATATTTT.

The CDR3 here is CASSLPTSGSRAGELFF. The DNA of the CDR3 is TGTGCCAGCAGCTTACCAACTAGCGGGAGTAGAGCCGGGGAGCTGTTTTTT. The chain joins TRBV7-6 to TRBJ2-2, with TRBD2 identical over 11 bases. The J segment lost 6 bases and the V segment lost 2 bases, leaving 8 bases of the junction unmatched. The CDR3 extends over 17 amino acids. Per the germline V gene, CDR1 is SGHVS and CDR2 is FNYEAQ.

This chain connects TRBV30 to TRBJ1-3; possible D gene TRBD1, 5 bases. V was trimmed by 1 base and J by 8 bases, leaving 15 bases between them. CDR3 length: 14 amino acids. CDR1 and CDR2 from the germline V gene are GTSNPN and SVGIG (reference sequence). The CDR3: CAWSGQGIGDTIYF. The CDR3 nucleotides read TGTGCCTGGAGTGGGCAGGGAATAGGAGACACCATATATTTT.

The CDR3 spells CAISELGTGGGVVGDEQYF. The CDR3 DNA reads TGTGCCATCAGTGAGCTCGGGACAGGAGGAGGGGTAGTTGGTGACGAGCAGTACTTC. The chain links TRBV10-3 to TRBJ2-7, with 8 bases identical to TRBD1. The CDR3 has 19 amino acids. The V gene end was trimmed by 2 bases and the J gene end by 5 bases; junction bases not matched to a gene: 20. CDR1 and CDR2 (germline): ENHRY, SYGVKD.

The chain joins TRBV11-2 to TRBJ2-1, with TRBD2 matching over 10 bases. V shed 4 bases and J 2 bases; nucleotides not matched to a gene: 14. CDR1 and CDR2 from the germline V gene are SGHAT and FQNNGV. The CDR3 has 19 residues. CDR3 in amino acids: CASSSTPSSGSSPYNEQFF. The CDR3, as DNA: TGTGCCAGCAGCTCGACCCCCTCTAGCGGGAGTTCACCCTACAATGAGCAGTTCTTC.

The rearrangement joins TRBV4-2 to TRBJ2-1; tentative D call: TRBD1 (6 bases). The CDR3 runs to 15 residues. The germline gives CDR1 LGHNA, CDR2 YNFKEQ. Deletions cut 2 bases from V and 6 bases from J, with 14 bases between. CDR3 bases: TGTGCCAGCAGCCAAAGGGACATCGGGCCCAATGAGCAGTTCTTC. Translating gives CASSQRDIGPNEQFF.

This clone was seen only once. The chain links TRBV18 to TRBJ2-7, with D maybe TRBD2 (6 bases). Germline CDR1 KGHSH, CDR2 LQKENI. The CDR3 sequence is 14 residues long. V was clipped by 3 bases and J by 7 bases, with 16 bases between them. The CDR3 reads CASSPRAKGREQYF. CDR3 in DNA: TGTGCCAGCTCACCCCGTGCCAAGGGGAGGGAGCAGTACTTC.

This rearrangement joins TRBV6-1 to TRBJ2-4; unclear D gene. Germline V gene data show CDR1 as MNHNS and CDR2 as SASEGT. The CDR3 has 15 amino acids. V lost 4 bases and J lost 0, with 10 bases in between. CDR3 sequence reads: CASSVGRIAKNIQYF. DNA of the CDR3: TGTGCCAGCAGTGTTGGTAGAATAGCCAAAAACATTCAGTACTTC.

The CDR3 DNA reads TGTGCCTCCAAGAGGCAGCCCTTCGGCGAGCAGTACTTC. Translating it yields CASKRQPFGEQYF. This rearrangement joins TRBV6-5 to TRBJ2-7; D ambiguous. Germline assignment: CDR1 MNHEY and CDR2 SVGAGI. V lost 11 bases and J lost 6, with 20 bases in between. The CDR3 runs 13 residues.

This clone was observed a single time. The V gene is TRBV4-2, the J gene TRBJ2-5, with 7 bases that match TRBD2. Germline loops: CDR1 LGHNA, CDR2 YNFKEQ. V shed 1 base, J shed 1 base, and the junction held 3 bases outside the gene matches. CDR3 length: 15 residues. The CDR3 region has the DNA TGTGCCAGCAGCCAAGCCGGGAGGCCCCAAGAGACCCAGTACTTC. Translated: CASSQAGRPQETQYF.

The chain combines TRBV18 with TRBJ2-5; tentative D call: TRBD1 (6 bases). Germline-derived CDR1 and CDR2 are KGHSH and LQKENI. There are 15 residues in the CDR3. Trimming pared 5 bases from V and 1 base from J, leaving 14 bases between. CDR3 bases: TGTGCCAGCTCATTGTCCACAGGGAGCCAAGAGACCCAGTACTTC. Protein sequence: CASSLSTGSQETQYF.

This chain uses TRBV19 with TRBJ1-2; D is uncertain. The CDR3 is 14 amino acids. V was shortened by 5 bases and J by 3 bases, with 13 bases between the two germline ends. Germline CDR1 is LNHDA and CDR2 is SQIVND (reference sequence). CDR3: CASSYSLWDYGYTF. CDR3 bases: TGTGCCAGTAGTTACAGTCTTTGGGACTATGGCTACACCTTC. Together with reference TRBV19 and TRBJ1-2, the CDR3 gives the full variable domain: DGGITQSPKYLFRKEGQNVTLSCEQNLNHDAMYWYRQDPGQGLRLIYYSQIVNDFQKGDIAEGYSVSREKKESFPLTVTSAQKNPTAFYLCASSYSLWDYGYTFGSGTRLTVV.

The chain links TRBV19 to TRBJ1-3, with 8 bases identical to TRBD1. The CDR3 length is 18 residues. V lost 9 bases to trimming and J lost 0 bases; unmatched junction nucleotides: 16. From germline, CDR1 is LNHDA and CDR2 SQIVND (reference sequence). CDR3 loop: CASNPGQAPISSGNTIYF. The CDR3 DNA reads as TGTGCCAGCAACCCGGGACAGGCACCTATTAGCTCTGGAAACACCATATATTTT. Complete variable domain (other parts from reference TRBV19 and TRBJ1-3): DGGITQSPKYLFRKEGQNVTLSCEQNLNHDAMYWYRQDPGQGLRLIYYSQIVNDFQKGDIAEGYSVSREKKESFPLTVTSAQKNPTAFYLCASNPGQAPISSGNTIYFGEGSWLTVV.

DNA of the CDR3: TGTGCCAGCAGCTTAGTACCCTTGATGAACACTGAAGCTTTCTTT. Its protein is CASSLVPLMNTEAFF. This chain uses TRBV7-2 with TRBJ1-1; the D is unclear. CDR1 and CDR2 (germline): SGHTA, FQGNSA. The CDR3 sequence is 15 residues long. Deletions cut 1 base from V and 0 bases from J, with 9 bases between. Full variable domain (missing parts from reference TRBV7-2 and TRBJ1-1): GAGVSQSPSNKVTEKGKDVELRCDPISGHTALYWYRQSLGQGLEFLIYFQGNSAPDKSGLPSDRFSAERTGGSVSTLTIQRTQQEDSAVYLCASSLVPLMNTEAFFGQGTRLTVV.

The V gene is TRBV5-4, the J gene TRBJ2-3; no definite D call. V was shortened by 4 bases and J by 2 bases, with 14 bases between the two germline ends. Germline CDR1 is SGHNT and CDR2 is YYREEE (reference sequence). This CDR3 contains 15 residues. The CDR3 DNA reads TGTGCCAGCAGCACACGGACGGAGATCACAGATACGCAGTATTTT. Amino acids: CASSTRTEITDTQYF.

The CDR3 here is CASSSLTQMVTEAFF. The CDR3 nucleotides read TGTGCCAGCAGCTCACTAACCCAGATGGTCACTGAAGCTTTCTTT. This chain uses TRBV7-3 with TRBJ1-1; D unclear. The V end lost 4 bases, the J end lost 4 bases, and 16 bases lay between the germline ends. The CDR3 consists of 15 residues. CDR1 and CDR2 from the germline V gene are SGHTA and FQGTGA.

The table lists this clone with a count of one. The J gene is TRBJ2-7, the V gene TRBV11-3; 12 bases match TRBD2. Germline CDR1 SGHNT, CDR2 YENEEA. CDR3 length: 15 amino acids. V gave up 1 base and J gave up 2 bases; unmatched junction bases: 0. The CDR3 loop is CASSLGTSGTYEQYF. CDR3 nucleotides: TGTGCCAGCAGCTTAGGGACTAGCGGGACCTACGAGCAGTACTTC.

The J gene is TRBJ2-1, the V gene TRBV2; maybe TRBD2 (5 bases). The V end lost 6 bases, the J end lost 9 bases, and 15 bases lay between the germline ends. The CDR3 is 13 amino acids. In germline, CDR1 is SNHLY, CDR2 FYNNEI. This CDR3 is CASRYIPEGEQFF. The CDR3 DNA reads TGTGCCAGCAGATACATCCCAGAGGGTGAGCAGTTCTTC.

The gene calls are TRBV7-9 and TRBJ2-1; 7 bases align to TRBD1. The CDR3 contains 15 residues. V was pared by 5 bases and J by 4 bases, with 8 bases of the junction left unmatched. Germline loops: CDR1 SEHNR, CDR2 FQNEAQ (reference sequence). The CDR3 reads CASSRTGERYNEQFF. CDR3 DNA: TGTGCCAGCAGCCGCACAGGGGAACGGTACAATGAGCAGTTCTTC.

The V call is TRBV29-1, the J call TRBJ1-5; TRBD1 aligns across 8 bases. The V segment lost 5 bases and the J segment 2 bases; nucleotides outside the gene matches: 2. The CDR3 loop spans 13 amino acids. The germline CDR1 and CDR2 sequences are SQVTM and ANQGSEA. The CDR3 spells CSVSDRGNQPQHF. The CDR3 DNA reads TGCAGCGTTTCGGACAGGGGCAATCAGCCCCAGCATTTT.

The chain combines TRBV27 with TRBJ1-2, with TRBD1 as a possible D gene (6 bases). Germline-derived CDR1 and CDR2 are MNHEY and SMNVEV (reference sequence). The CDR3 extends over 15 amino acids. Trimming pared 6 bases from V and 2 bases from J, leaving 16 bases between. CDR3: CASRLIKGGNYGYTF. CDR3 in DNA: TGTGCCAGCAGACTCATAAAGGGGGGGAACTATGGCTACACCTTC.